A single sample gave rise to the 27 T cell receptor beta chains below, sequenced in a study of cytomegalovirus exposure and HLA in healthy donors. Vbeta (60) and Jbeta (13) primers were used in the PCR. The data were produced by immunoSEQ multiplex PCR, yet TCRdb's version contains in-frame clones alone and is incomplete. The profile shows approximately 200,000 clones, approximately 81% of them singletons. Sequenced input: PBMCs. The source of these receptors is a woman aged 18-29 years in good health and CMV-seropositive.

The J gene is TRBJ2-7, the V gene TRBV21-1; TRBD1, as called in the table, went unchecked against the DNA. TRBV21-1 counts as a pseudogene. There are 15 residues in the CDR3. Here the CDR3 DNA reads TGTGCCAGCAGCACCCCTGACAGGAGCTCCTACGAGCAGTACTTC. Residues: CASSTPDRSSYEQYF.

J is TRBJ1-5 and V is TRBV19, with 8 bases that match TRBD1. CDR1 is LNHDA and CDR2 is SQIVND in the germline V gene (reference sequence). This CDR3 is built from 13 residues. V lost 8 bases to trimming and J lost 6 bases; unmatched junction nucleotides: 6. This CDR3 is CASGQGQSQPQHF. As DNA, the CDR3 is TGTGCCAGTGGACAGGGCCAAAGTCAGCCCCAGCATTTT.

The V gene is TRBV7-9, the J gene TRBJ2-7, with 9 positions matching TRBD1. Trimming removed 5 bases from V and 1 base from J; junction bases left unmatched: 3. Germline values: CDR1 SEHNR, CDR2 FQNEAQ (reference sequence). There are 14 residues in the CDR3. Written as DNA, the CDR3 is TGTGCCAGCAGCCACAGGGGGCATTCCTACGAGCAGTACTTC. It is translated as CASSHRGHSYEQYF.

The gene calls are TRBV30 and TRBJ1-4, with TRBD1 matching 8 bases. The germline CDR1 and CDR2 sequences are GTSNPN and SVGIG (reference sequence). This CDR3 is 18 amino acids long. J was trimmed by 1 base and V by 7 bases; bases with no gene match: 17. The CDR3 region is CASANQPTGVRTNEKLFF. In DNA, the CDR3 is TGTGCCTCGGCCAATCAGCCGACAGGGGTAAGAACTAATGAAAAACTGTTTTTT.

The V gene is TRBV10-3, the J gene TRBJ2-7; TRBD2 matches 7 bases. The CDR3 runs to 16 residues. V gave up 4 bases and J gave up 0 bases; unmatched junction bases: 9. Germline V lookup: CDR1 ENHRY, CDR2 SYGVKD. CDR3 residues: CAISAVWGGGSYEQYF. The CDR3 bases are TGTGCCATCAGTGCGGTGTGGGGGGGTGGCTCCTACGAGCAGTACTTC.

This clone was detected only a few times. The chain carries TRBV6-5 and TRBJ1-2; TRBD1 is a possible D gene (5 bases). Germline V gene sequence: CDR1 MNHEY, CDR2 SVGAGI. Deletions cut 2 bases from V and 4 bases from J, with 8 bases between. The CDR3 runs 13 residues. The CDR3 is CASSYGASYGYTF. In nucleotides, the CDR3 is TGTGCCAGCAGTTACGGGGCCTCCTATGGCTACACCTTC.

This chain connects TRBV5-6 to TRBJ2-3, with D perhaps TRBD1 (6 bases). The CDR3 totals 18 residues. V lost 4 bases to trimming and J lost 2 bases, with 23 bases between them. Germline values: CDR1 SGHDT, CDR2 YYEEEE. The CDR3 region is CASSLNSGTFYFTDTQYF. The CDR3 bases are TGTGCCAGCAGCCTCAATTCCGGGACATTCTACTTCACAGATACGCAGTATTTT.

The chain recombines TRBV19 with TRBJ1-2, with 10 bases aligning to TRBD1. Germline-derived CDR1 and CDR2 are LNHDA and SQIVND (reference sequence). V shed 5 bases, J shed 8 bases, and the junction held 14 bases outside the gene matches. The CDR3 runs 16 residues. The CDR3 DNA reads TGTGCCAGTAGTCTCCTGCCCCGACAGGGGGCAGGCGGCTACACCTTC. Residues: CASSLLPRQGAGGYTF.

The chain uses TRBV7-2 and TRBJ1-2; weak D call: TRBD1 (5 bases). The CDR3 has 15 amino acids. The germline gives CDR1 SGHTA, CDR2 FQGNSA. The V end lost 1 base, the J end lost 2 bases, and 11 bases lay between the germline ends. The CDR3 loop reads CASSLGGGGNYGYTF. CDR3 sequence (DNA): TGTGCCAGCAGCTTAGGGGGTGGGGGGAACTATGGCTACACCTTC.

The V gene is TRBV19, the J gene TRBJ2-5; D call uncertain. The CDR3 spans 13 residues. Per the germline V gene, CDR1 is LNHDA and CDR2 is SQIVND (reference sequence). Deletions cut 3 bases from V and 4 bases from J, with 9 bases between. CDR3 in DNA: TGTGCCAGTAGTATTCAGACGGGAGAGACCCAGTACTTC. As protein: CASSIQTGETQYF.

This clone was picked up one time. CDR3 nucleotides: TGTGCCAGCAGCCCCAGACAGGGGTCCACAGATACGCAGTATTTT. This encodes CASSPRQGSTDTQYF. The chain employs TRBV13 and TRBJ2-3; 8 bases map to TRBD1. Per germline, CDR1 PRHDT and CDR2 FYEKMQ (reference sequence). The CDR3 runs to 15 residues. The V and J ends lost 5 bases and 2 bases, in that order; junction bases with no gene match: 6.

As to this clone: This CDR3 is missing its conserved last phenylalanine or tryptophan, likely due to a read error. It is unclear where the CDR3 begins or ends on the DNA, so no DNA is shown, and the CDR3 is as TCRdb lists it. The rearrangement uses TRBV6-1 and TRBJ1-2. The CDR3 totals 11 residues, both ends included. Germline V lookup: CDR1 MNHNS, CDR2 SASEGT. The CDR3 loop is CASSEAWRFTG.

The chain links TRBV10-1 to TRBJ2-5, with D tentatively TRBD1 (6 bases). Per the germline V gene, CDR1 is WNHNN and CDR2 is SYGVQD (reference sequence). Trimming cost V 7 bases and J 0 bases, with 21 bases left between them. The CDR3 is made up of 17 amino acids. The CDR3 reads CASTQRGEAGDQETQYF. Here the CDR3 DNA reads TGCGCCAGCACCCAGAGGGGCGAGGCAGGGGACCAAGAGACCCAGTACTTC.

V usage is TRBV29-1 and J usage is TRBJ2-3, with TRBD2 matching 7 bases. The germline CDR1 and CDR2 sequences are SQVTM and ANQGSEA. V shed 6 bases, J shed 4 bases, and the junction held 10 bases outside the gene matches. There are 14 residues in the CDR3. CDR3 nucleotide sequence: TGCAGCGTGGCTGGGGGGGTAACCCCAGATACGCAGTATTTT. Amino acid sequence: CSVAGGVTPDTQYF.

V and J are TRBV6-6 and TRBJ2-5; weak D call: TRBD2 (6 bases). V gave up 5 bases and J gave up 7 bases, with 14 bases separating them. The CDR3 is 13 amino acids. Germline V gene lookup returns CDR1 MNHNY and CDR2 SVGAGI (reference sequence). Here the CDR3 DNA reads TGTGCCAGCAGTGTGACTAGAAAGGGGACCCAGTACTTC. It yields the protein CASSVTRKGTQYF.

The chain uses TRBV7-3 and TRBJ2-1; 8 bases are a match to TRBD2. Germline V gives CDR1 SGHTA, CDR2 FQGTGA. The junction had 3 bases not matched to a gene; V was cut back by 5 bases and J by 6 bases. This CDR3 comprises 13 residues. CDR3 sequence: CASSPAGGNEQFF. The CDR3 coding sequence is TGTGCCAGCAGCCCCGCGGGGGGCAATGAGCAGTTCTTC.

The CDR3 is CASSLGYFRQGTNEQFF. DNA for the CDR3: TGTGCCAGCAGTTTAGGGTACTTCCGACAGGGAACAAATGAGCAGTTCTTC. This sequence joins TRBV27 and TRBJ2-1; TRBD1 agrees at 7 bases. The CDR3 consists of 17 residues. With V trimmed by 2 bases and J by 7 bases, 14 bases remained unmatched. Germline V CDR1 and CDR2: MNHEY, SMNVEV (reference sequence).

This clone was detected once. The chain has TRBV7-9 and TRBJ2-1; 7 bases fit TRBD2. The junction had 7 bases not matched to a gene; V was cut back by 5 bases and J by 0 bases. The CDR3 sequence is 16 residues long. CDR1 and CDR2 (germline): SEHNR, FQNEAQ (reference sequence). The DNA of the CDR3 is TGTGCCAGCAGCACAACACTAGCGAGCTCCTACAATGAGCAGTTCTTC. Amino acid sequence: CASSTTLASSYNEQFF. The entire variable domain, with the rest obtained from reference TRBV7-9 and TRBJ2-1, is as follows: DTGVSQNPRHKITKRGQNVTFRCDPISEHNRLYWYRQTLGQGPEFLTYFQNEAQLEKSRLLSDRFSAERPKGSFSTLEIQRTEQGDSAMYLCASSTTLASSYNEQFFGPGTRLTVL.

The chain couples TRBV7-3 to TRBJ2-2; no clear D gene. CDR1 and CDR2 (germline): SGHTA, FQGTGA. This CDR3 is 16 amino acids long. Deletions cut 0 bases from V and 7 bases from J, with 15 bases between. CDR3 DNA sequence: TGTGCCAGCAGCTTAACTAGCACATCCTTTCACGGGGAGCTGTTTTTT. Its translation is CASSLTSTSFHGELFF.

The chain couples TRBV5-4 to TRBJ1-2; 7 positions match TRBD1. CDR3 length equals 14 residues. V lost 0 bases to trimming and J lost 7 bases; unmatched junction nucleotides: 6. Germline V gene lookup returns CDR1 SGHNT and CDR2 YYREEE (reference sequence). In DNA form, the CDR3 reads TGTGCCAGCAGCTTGGCCGGGGCAGGGGGTGGCTACACCTTC. Its protein is CASSLAGAGGGYTF.

This chain links TRBV7-9 with TRBJ1-5, with D hard to call. The CDR3 extends over 15 amino acids. Germline loops: CDR1 SEHNR, CDR2 FQNEAQ (reference sequence). V lost 1 base, J lost 1 base, and 8 bases lay in between. CDR3 protein: CASSLDYGSNQPQHF. CDR3 sequence (DNA): TGTGCCAGCAGCTTAGATTACGGGAGCAATCAGCCCCAGCATTTT.

The chain employs TRBV29-1 and TRBJ1-6, with 9 bases identical to TRBD1. Germline loops: CDR1 SQVTM, CDR2 ANQGSEA. The ends lost 6 bases at V and 7 bases at J; junction bases unmatched: 4. The length of the CDR3 is 13 residues. The CDR3 sequence: CSVAGQGNSPLHF. DNA of the CDR3: TGCAGCGTCGCCGGACAGGGGAATTCACCCCTCCACTTT.

J is TRBJ1-3 and V is TRBV7-2; the match to TRBD1 covers 7 bases. CDR1 and CDR2 from the germline V gene are SGHTA and FQGNSA. The junction had 18 bases not matched to a gene; V was cut back by 5 bases and J by 5 bases. The CDR3 loop spans 18 amino acids. The chain's CDR3 is CASSPDTGTANGRNTIYF. Here the CDR3 DNA reads TGTGCCAGCAGCCCTGATACCGGGACAGCGAACGGGAGAAACACCATATATTTT.

This clone was detected a few times. This chain links TRBV27 with TRBJ1-2, with a weak D call TRBD1 (5 bases). This CDR3 comprises 13 residues. The V gene's germline CDR1 is MNHEY and CDR2 SMNVEV (reference sequence). Between the trimmed V and J ends, which lost 3 bases and 7 bases, there was a span of 12 bases. CDR3 region: CASSFSGMSGYTF. The CDR3 DNA reads TGTGCCAGCAGTTTCTCAGGGATGAGTGGCTACACCTTC.

This chain connects TRBV5-1 to TRBJ2-2; D is unresolved. Germline CDR1 reads SGHRS; CDR2 reads YFSETQ. The germline V and J ends were trimmed by 5 bases and 0 bases, with 11 bases remaining between them. The CDR3 is 15 amino acids. In DNA, the CDR3 is TGCGCCAGCAGAAGAGCGCTCGCGAACACCGGGGAGCTGTTTTTT. This translates into CASRRALANTGELFF.

CDR3 in DNA: TGTGCCAGCAGTATCATCAAAACCCGGGACAGGAGGGCAGATACGCAGTATTTT. It translates to CASSIIKTRDRRADTQYF. The chain recombines TRBV27 with TRBJ2-3; TRBD1 matches at 8 bases. With V trimmed by 5 bases and J by 4 bases, 17 bases remained unmatched. CDR3 length: 18 amino acids. Germline CDR1 MNHEY, CDR2 SMNVEV (reference sequence).

The chain couples TRBV5-1 to TRBJ1-6, with 7 bases aligning to TRBD1. This CDR3 spans 16 amino acids. Germline CDR1 and CDR2: SGHRS and YFSETQ. Trimming removed 6 bases from V and 5 bases from J; junction bases left unmatched: 11. The CDR3 protein is CASTSSRDSHNSPLHF. CDR3 coding DNA: TGCGCCAGCACATCATCTCGGGACAGCCATAATTCACCCCTCCACTTT. Together with reference TRBV5-1 and TRBJ1-6, the CDR3 gives the full variable domain: KAGVTQTPRYLIKTRGQQVTLSCSPISGHRSVSWYQQTPGQGLQFLFEYFSETQRNKGNFPGRFSGRQFSNSRSEMNVSTLELGDSALYLCASTSSRDSHNSPLHFGNGTRLTVT.